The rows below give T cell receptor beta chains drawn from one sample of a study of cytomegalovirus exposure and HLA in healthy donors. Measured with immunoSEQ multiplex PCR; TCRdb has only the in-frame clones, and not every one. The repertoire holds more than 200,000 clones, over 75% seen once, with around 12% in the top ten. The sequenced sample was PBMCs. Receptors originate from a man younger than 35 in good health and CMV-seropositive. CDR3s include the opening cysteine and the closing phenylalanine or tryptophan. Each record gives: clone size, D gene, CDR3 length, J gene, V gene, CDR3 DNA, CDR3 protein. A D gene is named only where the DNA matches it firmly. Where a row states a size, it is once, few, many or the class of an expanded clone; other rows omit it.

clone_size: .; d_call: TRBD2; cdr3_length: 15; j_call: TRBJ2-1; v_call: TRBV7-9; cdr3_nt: TGTGCCAGCAGCTTAGTAGCGGGAGTAAACAATGAGCAGTTCTTC; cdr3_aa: CASSLVAGVNNEQFF
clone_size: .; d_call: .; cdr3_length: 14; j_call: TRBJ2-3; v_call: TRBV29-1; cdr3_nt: TGCAGCGTTGCAGACAATTCTAGGACAGATACGCAGTATTTT; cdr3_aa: CSVADNSRTDTQYF
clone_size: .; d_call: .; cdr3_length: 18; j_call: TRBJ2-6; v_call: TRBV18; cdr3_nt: TGTGCCAGCTCACCATCAGTAAAGGTCTTCTCTGGGGCCAACGTCCTGACTTTC; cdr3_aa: CASSPSVKVFSGANVLTF
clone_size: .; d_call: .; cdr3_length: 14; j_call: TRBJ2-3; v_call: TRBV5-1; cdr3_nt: TGCGCCAGCAGCTCTACAGCGACGGCAGATACGCAGTATTTT; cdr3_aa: CASSSTATADTQYF
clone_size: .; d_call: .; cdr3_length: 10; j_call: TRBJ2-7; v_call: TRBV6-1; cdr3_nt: TGTGCCAGCAGTGTTTACGAGCAGTACTTC; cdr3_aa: CASSVYEQYF
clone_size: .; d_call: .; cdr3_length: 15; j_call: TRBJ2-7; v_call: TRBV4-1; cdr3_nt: TGCGCCAGCAGCCAAGCTGCCGTAACCGGCTACGAGCAGTACTTC; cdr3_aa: CASSQAAVTGYEQYF
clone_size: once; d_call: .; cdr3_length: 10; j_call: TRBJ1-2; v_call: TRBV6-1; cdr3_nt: TGTGCCAGCAGGGATGACCCCGGGACCTTC; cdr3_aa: CASRDDPGTF
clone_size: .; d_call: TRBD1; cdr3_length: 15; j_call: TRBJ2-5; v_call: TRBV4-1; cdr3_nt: TGCGCCAGCAGCCGTACCGGGACAGGGGAAGAGACCCAGTACTTC; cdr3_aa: CASSRTGTGEETQYF
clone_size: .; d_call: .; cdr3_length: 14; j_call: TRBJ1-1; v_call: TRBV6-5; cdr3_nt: TGTGCCAGCAGTTACTCTGTGGCGCCGACTGAAGCTTTCTTT; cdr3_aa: CASSYSVAPTEAFF
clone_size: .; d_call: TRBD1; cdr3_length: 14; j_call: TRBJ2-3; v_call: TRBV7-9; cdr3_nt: TGTGCCAGCAGCCCGGGACAGTCCACAGATACGCAGTATTTT; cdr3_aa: CASSPGQSTDTQYF
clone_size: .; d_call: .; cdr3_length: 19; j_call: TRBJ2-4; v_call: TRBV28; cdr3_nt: TGTGCCAGCAGACCCTTACCCCCCTCGGACCTGCCGAGACAAAACATTCAGTACTTC; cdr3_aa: CASRPLPPSDLPRQNIQYF
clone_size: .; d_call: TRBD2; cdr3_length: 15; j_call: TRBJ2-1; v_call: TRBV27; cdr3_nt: TGTGCCAGCAGTTTTTCGACTAGCGGGAGGGGAGCGCAGTTCTTC; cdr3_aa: CASSFSTSGRGAQFF
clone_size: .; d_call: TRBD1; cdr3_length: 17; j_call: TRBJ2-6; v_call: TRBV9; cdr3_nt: TGTGCCAGCAGTAGGAACAGGGGCTCGGCTATGGCCAACGTCCTGACTTTC; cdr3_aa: CASSRNRGSAMANVLTF
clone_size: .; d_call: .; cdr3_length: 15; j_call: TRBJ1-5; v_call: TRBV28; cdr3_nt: TGTGCCAGCAGTTTAATCTGGCAGAACAATCAGCCCCAGCATTTT; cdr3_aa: CASSLIWQNNQPQHF
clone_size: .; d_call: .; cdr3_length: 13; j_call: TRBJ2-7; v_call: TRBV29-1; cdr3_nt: TGCAGCGTTGAACACGGGGCCAACTACGAGCAGTACTTC; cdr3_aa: CSVEHGANYEQYF
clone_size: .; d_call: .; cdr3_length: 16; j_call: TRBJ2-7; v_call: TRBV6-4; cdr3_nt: TGTGCCAGCACCCCCATTAAGGGACATGGGGACTACGAGCAGTACTTC; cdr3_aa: CASTPIKGHGDYEQYF
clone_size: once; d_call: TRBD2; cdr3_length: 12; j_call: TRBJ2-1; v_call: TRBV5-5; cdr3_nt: TGTGCCAGCAGCCCAGGAGGCGGGAGGCAGTTCTTC; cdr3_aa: CASSPGGGRQFF
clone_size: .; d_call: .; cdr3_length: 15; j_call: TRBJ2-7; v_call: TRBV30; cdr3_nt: TGTGCCTGGAGTGTCCCCGGGACGGCTTCCTACGAGCAGTACTTC; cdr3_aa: CAWSVPGTASYEQYF
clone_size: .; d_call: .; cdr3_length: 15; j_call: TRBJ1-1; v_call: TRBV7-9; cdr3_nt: TGTGCCAGCAGCTTGGAATTGGGGGGGAACACTGAAGCTTTCTTT; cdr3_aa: CASSLELGGNTEAFF
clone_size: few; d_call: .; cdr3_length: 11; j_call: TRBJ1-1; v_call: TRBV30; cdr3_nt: TGTGCCTGGAGTGTAAGCACTGAAGCTTTCTTT; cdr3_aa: CAWSVSTEAFF
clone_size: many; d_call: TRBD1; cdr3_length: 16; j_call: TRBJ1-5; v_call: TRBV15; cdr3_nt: TGTGCCACCAGCAGAGGAGGGACAGGGAGGTCTCAGCCCCAGCATTTT; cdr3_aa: CATSRGGTGRSQPQHF
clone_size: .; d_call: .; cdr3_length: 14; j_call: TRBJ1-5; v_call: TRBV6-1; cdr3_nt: TGTGCCAGCAGTGTTACACTCGAAGATCAGCCCCAGCATTTT; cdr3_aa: CASSVTLEDQPQHF
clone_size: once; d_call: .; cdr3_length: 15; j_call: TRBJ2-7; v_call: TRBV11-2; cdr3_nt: TGTGCCAGCAGCTTCCCAGGTTCCGGGGGCTACGAGCAGTACTTC; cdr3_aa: CASSFPGSGGYEQYF
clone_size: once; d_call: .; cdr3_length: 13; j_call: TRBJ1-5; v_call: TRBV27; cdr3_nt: TGTGCCAGCAGTTTATCTTTCAATCAGCCCCAGCATTTT; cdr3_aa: CASSLSFNQPQHF
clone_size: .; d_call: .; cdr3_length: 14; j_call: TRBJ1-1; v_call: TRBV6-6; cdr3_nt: TGTGCCAGCAGTTACCTGGTGACGAACACTGAAGCTTTCTTT; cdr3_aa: CASSYLVTNTEAFF
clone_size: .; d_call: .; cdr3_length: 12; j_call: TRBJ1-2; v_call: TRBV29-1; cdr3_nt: TGCAGCGTTGGTGGGGGACTCTATGGCTACACCTTC; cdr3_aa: CSVGGGLYGYTF
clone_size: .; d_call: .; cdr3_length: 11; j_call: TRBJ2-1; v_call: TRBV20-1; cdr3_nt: TGCAGTGCTAGAGCAAACAATGAGCAGTTCTTC; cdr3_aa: CSARANNEQFF
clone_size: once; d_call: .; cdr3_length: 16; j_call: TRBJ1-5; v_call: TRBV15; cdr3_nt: TGTGCCACCAGCAGAGAGGGAGGAGGCGGCAATCAGCCCCAGCATTTT; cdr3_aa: CATSREGGGGNQPQHF
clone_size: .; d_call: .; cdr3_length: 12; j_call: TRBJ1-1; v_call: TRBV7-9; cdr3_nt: TGTGCCAGCAGCTTAGCGTCGGGAGAAGCTTTCTTT; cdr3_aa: CASSLASGEAFF
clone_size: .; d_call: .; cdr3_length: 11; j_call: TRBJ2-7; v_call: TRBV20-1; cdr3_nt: TGCAGTGCTAGATCACACAGCGAGCAGTACTTC; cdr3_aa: CSARSHSEQYF
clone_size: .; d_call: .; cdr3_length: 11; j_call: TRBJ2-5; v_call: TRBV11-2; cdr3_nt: TGTGCCAGCAGCGTAGGAGAGACCCAGTACTTC; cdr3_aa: CASSVGETQYF
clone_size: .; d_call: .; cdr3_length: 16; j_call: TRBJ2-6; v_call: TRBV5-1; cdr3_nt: TGCGCCAGCAGCTTGGTCTCGGCAGCTGGGGCCAACGTCCTGACTTTC; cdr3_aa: CASSLVSAAGANVLTF
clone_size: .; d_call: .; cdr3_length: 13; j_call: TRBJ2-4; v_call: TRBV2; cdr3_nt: TGTGCCAGCAGTGTTGGAAGCCAAAACATTCAGTACTTC; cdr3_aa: CASSVGSQNIQYF
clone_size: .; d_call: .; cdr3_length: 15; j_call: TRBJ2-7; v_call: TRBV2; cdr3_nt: TGTGCCAGCAGTGACCCCGGGATGGGGTCCTACGAGCAGTACTTC; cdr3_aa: CASSDPGMGSYEQYF
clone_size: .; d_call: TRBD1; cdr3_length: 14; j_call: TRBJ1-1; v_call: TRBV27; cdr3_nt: TGTGCCAGCAGGTCCGGGACAGGGTTTTCTGAAGCTTTCTTT; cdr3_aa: CASRSGTGFSEAFF
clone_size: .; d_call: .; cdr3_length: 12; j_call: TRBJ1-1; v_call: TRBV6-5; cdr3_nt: TGTGCCAGCAGTACTGGGGATACTGAAGCTTTCTTT; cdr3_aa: CASSTGDTEAFF
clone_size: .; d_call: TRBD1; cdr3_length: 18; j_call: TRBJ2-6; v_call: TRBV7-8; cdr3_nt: TGTGCCAGCAGCTTACGGGGACAGGGGAGCTCTGGGGCCAACGTCCTGACTTTC; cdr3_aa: CASSLRGQGSSGANVLTF